This T cell receptor beta chain was retrieved from a study of cytomegalovirus exposure and HLA in healthy donors. Regarding the study as a whole: Cytomegalovirus-associated TCR beta chains were listed, numbering 164.

The length of the CDR3 is 12 residues. Trimming took off 4 bases at V and 5 bases at J, with 9 bases between the two ends. Germline lookup yields CDR1 SGHTA and CDR2 FQGNSA. The primer mix had 60 Vbeta and 13 Jbeta primers. The table came from immunoSEQ multiplex PCR; TCRdb's copy has only in-frame clones and leaves some out. The sample has 150,000 to 180,000 clones, 70% to 80% seen once. This clone has only one observation. Its cognate antigen is unknown. This clonotype was sampled from a man aged 25 to 45 in good health and CMV-seronegative. What was sequenced was PBMCs. V usage is TRBV7-2 and J usage is TRBJ2-7; weak D call: TRBD2 (5 bases). CDR3 region: CASSSGKNEQYF. The CDR3 nucleotides are TGTGCCAGCAGCTCCGGGAAGAACGAGCAGTACTTC.